The next 3 T cell receptor beta chains were all read from a single sample in a study of cytomegalovirus exposure and HLA in healthy donors. PCR was performed using 60 Vbeta and 13 Jbeta primers. TCRdb keeps only in-frame clones here, not all; method: immunoSEQ multiplex PCR. The table records about 150,000 clones, over 70% of them present only once. The sequenced material came from PBMCs. These receptors all come from a man under 40 in good health and CMV-seropositive.

This clone was detected only once. The chain employs TRBV19 and TRBJ2-5; tentative D call: TRBD2 (5 bases). The V and J ends lost 6 bases and 2 bases respectively, with 16 bases between them. Germline V gene sequence: CDR1 LNHDA, CDR2 SQIVND (reference sequence). CDR3 length: 15 amino acids. CDR3 sequence reads: CASRPRFGGQETQYF. CDR3 in DNA: TGTGCCAGTAGGCCTAGATTCGGCGGGCAAGAGACCCAGTACTTC. Full variable domain (rest looked up from reference TRBV19 and TRBJ2-5): DGGITQSPKYLFRKEGQNVTLSCEQNLNHDAMYWYRQDPGQGLRLIYYSQIVNDFQKGDIAEGYSVSREKKESFPLTVTSAQKNPTAFYLCASRPRFGGQETQYFGPGTRLLVL.

The rearrangement uses TRBV7-3 and TRBJ2-2; 15 positions match TRBD2. The CDR3 sequence is 15 residues long. Germline V gives CDR1 SGHTA, CDR2 FQGTGA. V trimming: 5 bases; J trimming: 6 bases; junction bases outside the gene matches: 1. The CDR3 reads CASSRTSGRAGELFF. The CDR3 coding sequence is TGTGCCAGCAGCCGGACTAGCGGGAGGGCCGGGGAGCTGTTTTTT.

This chain uses TRBV12-5 with TRBJ1-2, with a weak D call TRBD1 (6 bases). Germline-derived CDR1 and CDR2 are LGHNT and FRNRAP. The CDR3 has 16 amino acids. Trimming removed 0 bases from V and 4 bases from J, with 15 bases in between. CDR3 nucleotide sequence: TGTGCTAGTGGTTTGGTACTGCAGGGGCCCACCTATGGCTACACCTTC. Protein product: CASGLVLQGPTYGYTF.